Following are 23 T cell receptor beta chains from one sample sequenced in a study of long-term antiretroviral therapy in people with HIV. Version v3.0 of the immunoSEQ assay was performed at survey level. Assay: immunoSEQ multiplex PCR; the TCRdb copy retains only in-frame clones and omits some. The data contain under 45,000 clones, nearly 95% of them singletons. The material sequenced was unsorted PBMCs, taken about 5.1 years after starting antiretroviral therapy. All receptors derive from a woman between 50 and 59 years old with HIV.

DNA of the CDR3: TGTGCCAGCAGTGGAGCTAGCGGGGGGTCAGATACGCAGTATTTT. This sequence encodes CASSGASGGSDTQYF. V and J are TRBV25-1 and TRBJ2-3, with TRBD2 matching over 11 bases. V was clipped by 4 bases and J by 4 bases; unmatched bases: 4. This CDR3 comprises 15 residues. Germline V gene lookup returns CDR1 MGHDK and CDR2 SYGVNS.

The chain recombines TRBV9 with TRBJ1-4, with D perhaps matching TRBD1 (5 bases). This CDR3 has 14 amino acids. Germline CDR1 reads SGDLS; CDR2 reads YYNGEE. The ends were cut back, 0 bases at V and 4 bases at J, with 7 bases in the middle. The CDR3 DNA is TGTGCCAGCAGCGTAGGGGGGAGTAATGAAAAACTGTTTTTT. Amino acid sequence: CASSVGGSNEKLFF.

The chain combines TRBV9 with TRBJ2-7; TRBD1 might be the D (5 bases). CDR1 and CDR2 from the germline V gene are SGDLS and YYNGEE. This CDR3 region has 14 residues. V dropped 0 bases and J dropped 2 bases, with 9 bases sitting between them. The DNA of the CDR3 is TGTGCCAGCAGCGTAGACGGACACCCCTACGAGCAGTACTTC. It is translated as CASSVDGHPYEQYF.

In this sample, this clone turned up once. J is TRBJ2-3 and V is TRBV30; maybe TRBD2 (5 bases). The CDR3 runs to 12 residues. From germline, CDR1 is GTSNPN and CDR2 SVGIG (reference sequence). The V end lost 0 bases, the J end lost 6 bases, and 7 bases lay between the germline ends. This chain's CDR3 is CAWSVGLDTQYF. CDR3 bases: TGTGCCTGGAGTGTAGGACTGGATACGCAGTATTTT.

CDR3 loop: CASSESGLDEQFF. Written as DNA, the CDR3 is TGCGCCAGCAGTGAGTCAGGGTTGGATGAGCAGTTCTTC. J is TRBJ2-1 and V is TRBV10-1; D uncertain. Deletions cut 0 bases from V and 8 bases from J, with 8 bases between. In germline, CDR1 is WNHNN, CDR2 SYGVQD (reference sequence). The CDR3 consists of 13 residues.

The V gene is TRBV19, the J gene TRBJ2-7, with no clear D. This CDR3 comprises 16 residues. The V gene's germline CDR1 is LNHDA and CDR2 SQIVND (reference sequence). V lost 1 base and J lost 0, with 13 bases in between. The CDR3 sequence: CASSIVQGWISYEQYF. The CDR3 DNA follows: TGTGCCAGTAGTATAGTTCAAGGATGGATCTCCTACGAGCAGTACTTC.

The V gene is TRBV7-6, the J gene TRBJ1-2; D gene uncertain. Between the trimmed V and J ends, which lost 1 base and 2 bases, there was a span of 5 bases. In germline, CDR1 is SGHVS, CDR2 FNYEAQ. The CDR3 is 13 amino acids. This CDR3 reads CASSLGLNYGYTF. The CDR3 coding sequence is TGTGCCAGCAGCTTAGGGTTGAACTATGGCTACACCTTC.

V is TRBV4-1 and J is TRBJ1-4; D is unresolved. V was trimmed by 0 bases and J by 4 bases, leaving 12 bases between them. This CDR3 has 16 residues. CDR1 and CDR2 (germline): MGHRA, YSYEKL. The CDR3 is CASSQEARGFNEKLFF. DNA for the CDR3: TGCGCCAGCAGCCAAGAGGCGAGAGGGTTTAATGAAAAACTGTTTTTT.

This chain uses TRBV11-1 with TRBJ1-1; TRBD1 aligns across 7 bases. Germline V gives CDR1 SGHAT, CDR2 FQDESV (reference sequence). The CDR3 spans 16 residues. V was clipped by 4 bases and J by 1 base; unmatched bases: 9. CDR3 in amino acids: CASSSPRQGQNTEAFF. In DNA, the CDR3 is TGTGCCAGCAGCTCCCCTCGACAGGGCCAGAACACTGAAGCTTTCTTT.

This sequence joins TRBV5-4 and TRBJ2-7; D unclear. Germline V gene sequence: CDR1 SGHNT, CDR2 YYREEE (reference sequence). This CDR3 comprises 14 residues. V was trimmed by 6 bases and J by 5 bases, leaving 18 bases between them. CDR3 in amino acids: CASTRGPGRDEQYF. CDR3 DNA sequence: TGTGCCAGCACCCGCGGCCCGGGCCGGGACGAGCAGTACTTC.

CDR3 in amino acids: CASSSGQVGGTF. CDR3 coding DNA: TGTGCCAGCAGCTCCGGACAGGTTGGCGGCACCTTC. The gene calls are TRBV7-2 and TRBJ1-2; 7 bases agree with TRBD1. Germline V gene lookup returns CDR1 SGHTA and CDR2 FQGNSA. The CDR3 runs 12 residues. With 4 bases clipped from V and 13 bases from J, the junction kept 9 bases outside the gene matches.

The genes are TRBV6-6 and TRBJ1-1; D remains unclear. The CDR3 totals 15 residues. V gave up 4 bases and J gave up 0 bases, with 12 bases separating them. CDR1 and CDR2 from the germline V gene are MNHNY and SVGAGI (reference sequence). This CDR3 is CASSSTGVMNTEAFF. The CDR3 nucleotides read TGTGCCAGCAGTTCCACGGGAGTTATGAACACTGAAGCTTTCTTT.

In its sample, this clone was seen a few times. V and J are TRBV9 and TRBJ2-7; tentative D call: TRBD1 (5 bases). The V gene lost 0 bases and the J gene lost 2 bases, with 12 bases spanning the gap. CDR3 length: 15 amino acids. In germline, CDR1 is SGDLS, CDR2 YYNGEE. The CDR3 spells CASSVGPTAAYEQYF. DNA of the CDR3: TGTGCCAGCAGCGTAGGGCCGACAGCAGCCTACGAGCAGTACTTC.

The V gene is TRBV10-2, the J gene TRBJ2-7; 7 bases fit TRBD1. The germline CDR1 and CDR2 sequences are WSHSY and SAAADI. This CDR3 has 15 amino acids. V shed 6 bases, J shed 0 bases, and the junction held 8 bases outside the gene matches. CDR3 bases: TGCGCCAGCAGGCTCGGGACAGAGAGCTCCTACGAGCAGTACTTC. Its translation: CASRLGTESSYEQYF.

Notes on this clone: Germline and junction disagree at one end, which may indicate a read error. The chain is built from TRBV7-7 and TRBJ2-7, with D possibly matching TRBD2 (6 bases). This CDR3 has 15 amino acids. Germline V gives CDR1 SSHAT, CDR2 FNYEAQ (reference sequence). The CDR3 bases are TGTGCTAGCAGCTTAAGGGCGGGACGGGAGTACGAGCAGTACTTC. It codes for CASSLRAGREYEQYF. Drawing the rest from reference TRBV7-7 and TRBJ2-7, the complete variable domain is GAGVSQSPRYKVTKRGQDVTLRCDPISSHATLYWYQQALGQGPEFLTYFNYEAQPDKSGLPSDRFSAERPEGSISTLTIQRTEQRDSAMYRCASSLRAGREYEQYFGPGTRLTVT.

The CDR3 is CASSRDRTTTFYGYTF. The CDR3 nucleotides read TGTGCCAGTAGTAGGGACAGGACCACAACCTTCTATGGCTACACCTTC. The chain combines TRBV19 with TRBJ1-2, with TRBD1 matching 8 bases. CDR3 length equals 16 residues. The germline V gene has CDR1 LNHDA and CDR2 SQIVND (reference sequence). Trimming cost V 4 bases and J 4 bases; bases outside gene matches: 11.

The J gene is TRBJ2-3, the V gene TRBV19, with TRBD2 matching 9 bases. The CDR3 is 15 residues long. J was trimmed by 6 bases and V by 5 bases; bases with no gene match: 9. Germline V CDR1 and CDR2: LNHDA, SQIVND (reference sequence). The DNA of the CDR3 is TGTGCCAGTAGTGATTATGCTAGCGGGGTGGATACGCAGTATTTT. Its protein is CASSDYASGVDTQYF.

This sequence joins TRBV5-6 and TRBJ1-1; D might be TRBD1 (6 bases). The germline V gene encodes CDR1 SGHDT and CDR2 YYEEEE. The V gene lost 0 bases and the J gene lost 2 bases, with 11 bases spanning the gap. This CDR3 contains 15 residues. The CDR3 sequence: CASSLALGGNTEAFF. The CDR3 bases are TGTGCCAGCAGCTTGGCCCTGGGGGGCAACACTGAAGCTTTCTTT.

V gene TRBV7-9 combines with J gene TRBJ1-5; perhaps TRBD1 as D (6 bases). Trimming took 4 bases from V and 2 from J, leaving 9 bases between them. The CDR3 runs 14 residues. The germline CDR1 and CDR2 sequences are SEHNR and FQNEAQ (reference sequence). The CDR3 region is CASSSRGGNQPQHF. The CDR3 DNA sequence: TGTGCCAGCAGCTCCAGGGGCGGCAATCAGCCCCAGCATTTT.

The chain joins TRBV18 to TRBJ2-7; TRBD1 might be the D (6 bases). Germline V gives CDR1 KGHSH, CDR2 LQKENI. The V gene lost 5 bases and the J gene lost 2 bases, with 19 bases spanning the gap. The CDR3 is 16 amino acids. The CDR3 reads CASSSIPTGITYEQYF. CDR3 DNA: TGTGCCAGCTCATCGATCCCCACAGGGATTACCTACGAGCAGTACTTC.

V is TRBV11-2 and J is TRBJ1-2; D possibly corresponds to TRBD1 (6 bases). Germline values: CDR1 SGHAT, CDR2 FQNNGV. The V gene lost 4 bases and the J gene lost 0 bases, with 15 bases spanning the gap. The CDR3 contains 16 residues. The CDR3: CASSSARTVANYGYTF. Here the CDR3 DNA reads TGTGCCAGCAGCTCCGCCCGGACAGTAGCTAACTATGGCTACACCTTC.

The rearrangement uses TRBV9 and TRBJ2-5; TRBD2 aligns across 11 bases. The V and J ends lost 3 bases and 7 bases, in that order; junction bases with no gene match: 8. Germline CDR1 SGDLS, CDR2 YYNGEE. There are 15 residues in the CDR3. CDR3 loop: CASSGSGGASGTQYF. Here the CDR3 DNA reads TGTGCCAGCAGCGGTAGCGGGGGGGCCTCTGGGACCCAGTACTTC. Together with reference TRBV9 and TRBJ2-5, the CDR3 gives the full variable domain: DSGVTQTPKHLITATGQRVTLRCSPRSGDLSVYWYQQSLDQGLQFLIQYYNGEERAKGNILERFSAQQFPDLHSELNLSSLELGDSALYFCASSGSGGASGTQYFGPGTRLLVL.

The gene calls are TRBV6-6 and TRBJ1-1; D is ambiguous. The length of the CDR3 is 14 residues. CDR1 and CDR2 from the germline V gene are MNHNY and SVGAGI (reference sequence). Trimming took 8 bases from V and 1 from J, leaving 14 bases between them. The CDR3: CASGLDHPNTEAFF. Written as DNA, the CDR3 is TGTGCCAGCGGCCTGGACCACCCGAACACTGAAGCTTTCTTT.